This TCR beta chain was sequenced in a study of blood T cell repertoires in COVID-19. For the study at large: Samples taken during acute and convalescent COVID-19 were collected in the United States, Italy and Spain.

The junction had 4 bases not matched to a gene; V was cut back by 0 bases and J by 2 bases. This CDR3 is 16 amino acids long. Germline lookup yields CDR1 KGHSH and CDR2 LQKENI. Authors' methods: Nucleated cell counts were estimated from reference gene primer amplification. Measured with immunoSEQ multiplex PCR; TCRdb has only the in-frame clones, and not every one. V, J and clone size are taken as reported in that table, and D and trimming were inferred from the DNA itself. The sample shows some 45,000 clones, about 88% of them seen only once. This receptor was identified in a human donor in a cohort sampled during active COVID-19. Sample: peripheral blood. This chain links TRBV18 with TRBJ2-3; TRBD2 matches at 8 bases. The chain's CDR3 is CASSPPAGVSTDTQYF. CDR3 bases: TGTGCCAGCTCACCACCAGCGGGGGTCTCCACAGATACGCAGTATTTT. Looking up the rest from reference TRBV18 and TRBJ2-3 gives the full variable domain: NAGVMQNPRHLVRRRGQEARLRCSPMKGHSHVYWYRQLPEEGLKFMVYLQKENIIDESGMPKERFSAEFPKEGPSILRIQQVVRGDSAAYFCASSPPAGVSTDTQYFGPGTRLTVL.